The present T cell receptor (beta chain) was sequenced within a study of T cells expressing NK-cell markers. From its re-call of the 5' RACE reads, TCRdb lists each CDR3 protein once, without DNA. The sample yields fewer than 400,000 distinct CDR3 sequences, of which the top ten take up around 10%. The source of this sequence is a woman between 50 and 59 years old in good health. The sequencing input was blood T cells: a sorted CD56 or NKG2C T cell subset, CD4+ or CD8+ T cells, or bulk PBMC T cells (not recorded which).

CDR3 in amino acids: CSARERGASGYTDTQYF. The rearrangement uses TRBV20-1 and TRBJ2-3; with no DNA, the TCRdb D assignment of TRBD2 cannot be verified. Germline assignment: CDR1 DFQATT and CDR2 SNEGSKA (reference sequence). This CDR3 is built from 17 residues.